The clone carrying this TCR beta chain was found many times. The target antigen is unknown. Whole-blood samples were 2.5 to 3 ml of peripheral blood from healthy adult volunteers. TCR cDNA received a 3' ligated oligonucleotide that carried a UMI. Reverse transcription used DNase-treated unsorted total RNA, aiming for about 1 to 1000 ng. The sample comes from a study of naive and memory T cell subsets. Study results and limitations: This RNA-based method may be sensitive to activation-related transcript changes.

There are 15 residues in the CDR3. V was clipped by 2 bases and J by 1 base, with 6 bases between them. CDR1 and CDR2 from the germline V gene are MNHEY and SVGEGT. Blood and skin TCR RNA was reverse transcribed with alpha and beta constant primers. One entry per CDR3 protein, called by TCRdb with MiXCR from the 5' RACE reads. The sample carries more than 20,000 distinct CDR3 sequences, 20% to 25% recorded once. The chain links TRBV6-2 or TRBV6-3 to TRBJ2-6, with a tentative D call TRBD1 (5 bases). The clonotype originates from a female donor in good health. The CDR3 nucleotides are TGTGCCAGCAGTTACAGGGGTTCTGGGGCCAACGTCCTGACTTTC. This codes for CASSYRGSGANVLTF.